This T cell receptor (beta chain) was identified during a study of blood T cell repertoires in COVID-19. Under the authors' procedure: Scientists estimated how many nucleated cells there were by amplifying reference gene primers. TCRdb's copy holds only in-frame clones and misses some; the assay was immunoSEQ multiplex PCR. D and trimming were read from the DNA, whereas the V and J calls and clone size are those reported in that table. The sample holds 250,000 to 300,000 clones, more than 80% seen once. V lost 5 bases to trimming and J lost 2 bases, with 30 bases between them. The CDR3 contains 20 residues. Germline values: CDR1 SGHVS, CDR2 FNYEAQ.

Sequencing was done on a sample of PBMCs or T cells enriched from blood (not recorded which). The rearrangement uses TRBV7-6 and TRBJ1-1, with D possibly TRBD1 on 5 matching bases. This TCR derives from a woman aged 25-40 years who had recovered from COVID-19. CDR3 sequence: CASSLYAMGLGKLINTEAFF. The CDR3 nucleotides are TGTGCCAGCAGCCTCTATGCTATGGGGCTTGGGAAATTGATTAACACTGAAGCTTTCTTT. Variable domain in full (rest from reference TRBV7-6 and TRBJ1-1): GAGVSQSPRYKVTKRGQDVALRCDPISGHVSLYWYRQALGQGPEFLTYFNYEAQQDKSGLPNDRFSAERPEGSISTLTIQRTEQRDSAMYRCASSLYAMGLGKLINTEAFFGQGTRLTVV.